This TCR beta chain is drawn from a study of graft-versus-host responses after intestinal transplantation. Trimming removed 5 bases from V and 7 bases from J, with 11 bases in between. Germline CDR1 reads GTSNPN; CDR2 reads SVGIG (reference sequence). This CDR3 is built from 12 residues. This table comes from immunoSEQ multiplex PCR, and its TCRdb copy is limited to in-frame clones, with some not included. In the table there are roughly 100,000 clones, roughly 91% of which are singletons. Study-level results: High graft-versus-host to host-versus-graft clonal ratios were found in allografts of patients who had graft-donor T cell macrochimerism.

About this clone: The antigen remains undetermined.

This TCR was recovered from a human donor who was the organ donor for an intestinal transplant. Specimen: unstimulated CD4+ T cells sorted from spleen or lymph node cells, collected before transplant. This rearrangement joins TRBV30 to TRBJ1-4, with D perhaps TRBD1 (6 bases). CDR3 region: CAWGQTFEKLFF. CDR3 DNA: TGTGCCTGGGGACAGACATTTGAAAAACTGTTTTTT.